What follows describes a single TCR beta chain. As yet, its antigen is unknown. V dropped 8 bases and J dropped 9 bases, with 16 bases sitting between them. From germline, CDR1 is MNHNY and CDR2 SVGAGI (reference sequence). This CDR3 contains 13 residues. The TCRbeta library incorporated unique molecular identifiers. TCRdb called the PCR reads again in MiXCR, with one record for every CDR3 protein. The sample contains about a million distinct CDR3 sequences, about 29% of which appear only once. The record originates from a study of T-cell reconstitution after alpha-beta-depleted transplantation in children. The study's findings and limits: A year had passed since transplant, and T-cell counts and diversity by then came mostly from newly produced T cells. The study traced high day-60 TCRbeta diversity in some patients to surviving recipient T cells and thymic progenitors. It was reported that alpha-beta T cells came from several hundred expanded graft clones (about two months after transplant).

This TCR derives from a boy under two years old who had a stem cell transplant for SCID, so the T cells may come from the graft donor. V is TRBV6-6 and J is TRBJ1-4; D is perhaps TRBD1 (5 bases). The sequences come from PBMCs, mostly from graft donor cells, collected 360 days after TCRalphabeta/CD19-depleted stem cell transplant. The CDR3 nucleotides read TGTGCCAGCCAGGACAATCAAAAGAAAAAACTGTTTTTT. Its translation is CASQDNQKKKLFF.